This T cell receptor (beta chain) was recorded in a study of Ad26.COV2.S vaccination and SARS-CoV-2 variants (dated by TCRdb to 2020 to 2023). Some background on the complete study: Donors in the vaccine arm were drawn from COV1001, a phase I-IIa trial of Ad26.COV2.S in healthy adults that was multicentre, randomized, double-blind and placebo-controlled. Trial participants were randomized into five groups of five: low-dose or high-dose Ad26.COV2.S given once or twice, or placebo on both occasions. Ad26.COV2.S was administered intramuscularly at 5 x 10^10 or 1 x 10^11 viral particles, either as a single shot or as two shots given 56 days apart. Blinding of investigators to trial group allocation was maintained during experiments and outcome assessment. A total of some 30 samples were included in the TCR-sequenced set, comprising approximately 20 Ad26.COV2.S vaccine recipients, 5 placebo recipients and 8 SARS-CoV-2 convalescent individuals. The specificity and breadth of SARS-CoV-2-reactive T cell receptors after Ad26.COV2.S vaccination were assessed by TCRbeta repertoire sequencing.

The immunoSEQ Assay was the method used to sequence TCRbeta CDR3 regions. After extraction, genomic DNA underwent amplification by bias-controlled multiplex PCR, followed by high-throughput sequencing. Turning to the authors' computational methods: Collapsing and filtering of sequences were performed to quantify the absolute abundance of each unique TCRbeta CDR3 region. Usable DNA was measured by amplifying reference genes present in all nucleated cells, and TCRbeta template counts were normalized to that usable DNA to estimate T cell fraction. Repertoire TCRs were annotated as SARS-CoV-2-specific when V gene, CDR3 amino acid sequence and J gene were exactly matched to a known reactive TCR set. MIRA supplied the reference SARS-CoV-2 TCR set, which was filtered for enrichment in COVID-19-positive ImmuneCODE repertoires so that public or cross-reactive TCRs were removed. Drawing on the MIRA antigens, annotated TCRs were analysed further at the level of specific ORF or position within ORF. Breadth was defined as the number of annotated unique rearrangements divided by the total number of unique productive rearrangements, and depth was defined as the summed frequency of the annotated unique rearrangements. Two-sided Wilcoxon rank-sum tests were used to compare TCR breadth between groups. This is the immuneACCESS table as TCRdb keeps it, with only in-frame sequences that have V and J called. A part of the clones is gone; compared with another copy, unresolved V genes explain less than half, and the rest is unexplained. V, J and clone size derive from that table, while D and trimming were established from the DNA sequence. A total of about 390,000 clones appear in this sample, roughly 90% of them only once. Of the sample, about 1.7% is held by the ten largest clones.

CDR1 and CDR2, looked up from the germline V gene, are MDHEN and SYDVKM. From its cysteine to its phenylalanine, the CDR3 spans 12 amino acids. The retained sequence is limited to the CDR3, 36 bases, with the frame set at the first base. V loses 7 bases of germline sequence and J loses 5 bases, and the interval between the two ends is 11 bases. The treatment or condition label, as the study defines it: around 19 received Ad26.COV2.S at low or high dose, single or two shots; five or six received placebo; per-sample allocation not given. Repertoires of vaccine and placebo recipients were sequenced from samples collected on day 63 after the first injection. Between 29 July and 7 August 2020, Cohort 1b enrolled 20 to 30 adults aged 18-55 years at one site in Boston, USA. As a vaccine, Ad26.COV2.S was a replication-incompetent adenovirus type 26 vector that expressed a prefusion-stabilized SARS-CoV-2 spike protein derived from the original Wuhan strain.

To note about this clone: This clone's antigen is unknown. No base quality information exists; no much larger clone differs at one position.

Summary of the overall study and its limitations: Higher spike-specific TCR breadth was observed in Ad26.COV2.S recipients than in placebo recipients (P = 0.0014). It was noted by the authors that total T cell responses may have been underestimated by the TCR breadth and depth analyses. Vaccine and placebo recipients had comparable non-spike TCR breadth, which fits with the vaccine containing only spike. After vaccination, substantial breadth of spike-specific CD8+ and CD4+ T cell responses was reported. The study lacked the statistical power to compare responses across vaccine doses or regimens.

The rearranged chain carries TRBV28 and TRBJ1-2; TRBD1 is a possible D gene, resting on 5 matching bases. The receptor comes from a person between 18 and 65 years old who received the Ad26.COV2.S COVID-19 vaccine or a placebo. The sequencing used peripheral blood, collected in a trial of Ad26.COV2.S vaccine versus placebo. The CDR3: CASNRGGYGYTF. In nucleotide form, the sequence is TGTGCCAGCAATAGGGGAGGGTATGGCTACACCTTC.